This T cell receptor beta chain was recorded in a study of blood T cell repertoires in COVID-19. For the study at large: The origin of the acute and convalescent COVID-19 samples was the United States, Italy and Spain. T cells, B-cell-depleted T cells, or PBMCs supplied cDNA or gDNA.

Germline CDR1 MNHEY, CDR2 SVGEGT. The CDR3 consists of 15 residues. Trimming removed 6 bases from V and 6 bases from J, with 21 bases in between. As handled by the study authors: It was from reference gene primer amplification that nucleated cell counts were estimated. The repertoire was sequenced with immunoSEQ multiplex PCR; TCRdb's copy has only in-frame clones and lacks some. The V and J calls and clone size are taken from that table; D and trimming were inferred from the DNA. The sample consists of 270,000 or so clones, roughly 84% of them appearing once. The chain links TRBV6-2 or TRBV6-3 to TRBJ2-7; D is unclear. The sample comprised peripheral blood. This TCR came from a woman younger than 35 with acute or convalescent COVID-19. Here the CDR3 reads CASSSSWLEYVEQYF. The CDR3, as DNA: TGTGCCAGCAGCTCATCGTGGCTAGAGTACGTCGAGCAGTACTTC.